Below, one T cell receptor beta chain is given with its context. Enrolled through a virtual design, the participants were between 18 and 89 years of age and came from 24 US areas. Cohorts were assigned according to the clinical history that participants reported. In the study's own analysis: For nucleated cells, counts were estimated from reference gene primer amplification. Data came from immunoSEQ multiplex PCR; TCRdb stores just in-frame clones and leaves some out. V, J and clone size derive from that table, while D and trimming were established from the DNA sequence. The table includes about 360,000 clones, 80% to 90% detected once. Germline V gene lookup returns CDR1 SGHRS and CDR2 YFSETQ. The CDR3 is 14 residues long. After removal of 4 bases from V and 4 bases from J, the junction contained 3 bases not matched to a gene. This sample is part of a study of blood T cell repertoires in COVID-19. Study-level background: Recovered status in Cohort 3 required two negative PCRs, clearance, or symptom resolution.

This TCR was sampled from a man aged 35-49 years in a cohort exposed to, infected with or recovered from COVID-19 (not recorded which). The chain carries TRBV5-1 and TRBJ2-3, with 10 bases lining up with TRBD1. Sequencing input: PBMCs or T cells enriched from blood (not recorded which). The CDR3 bases are TGCGCCAGCAGCAAGACAGGGGGCGCAGATACGCAGTATTTT. It yields the protein CASSKTGGADTQYF.